This TCR beta chain was found in a study of T-cell reconstitution after alpha-beta-depleted transplantation in children. It was with unique molecular identifiers that the TCRbeta library was prepared. TCRdb recomputed calls from the PCR reads with MiXCR, one row per CDR3 protein. The sample holds about 340,000 distinct CDR3 sequences, 9% to 12% seen once. Trimming pared 3 bases from V and 4 bases from J, leaving 15 bases between. CDR3 length: 15 residues. Germline V gives CDR1 MDHEN, CDR2 SYDVKM. The chain employs TRBV28 and TRBJ2-5; perhaps TRBD2 as D (5 bases). The origin of this receptor is a human donor who donated a stem cell graft to a child with acute lymphoblastic leukemia. The sample here was PBMCs from the stem cell graft donor, taken from the stem cell graft. The DNA of the CDR3 is TGTGCCAGCAGTTTCCCCGGGGTGGGCCGAGAGACCCAGTACTTC. Translating it yields CASSFPGVGRETQYF.